This T cell receptor beta chain emerged from a study of cytomegalovirus exposure and HLA in healthy donors. Note on this clone: As yet, its antigen is unknown.

13 Jbeta primers and 60 Vbeta primers were used for the PCR. Authors' methods: Per a later analysis, the number of unique TCR beta chains was around 80 million, of which about 11 million were shared. TCRdb's table, derived via immunoSEQ multiplex PCR, lists solely in-frame clones and lacks some. The D gene and trimming were derived from the DNA, and the V and J assignments and clone size from that table. The repertoire has 150,000 or so clones, about two thirds of them found once; the top ten carry 1.5% to 2%. Study results and limitations: According to an earlier analysis, most TCR beta V segments yielded productive rearrangements about 87% or about 30% of the time. Fewer N-insertions (relative to the 666-donor mean) were reportedly seen in an Asian-associated ancestry cluster in a later analysis. In a later analysis, V- and J-gene trimming of beta chains associated with a DCLRE1C missense variant, replicated independently.

The germline V gene encodes CDR1 MGHRA and CDR2 YSYEKL. This CDR3 region has 16 residues. The V gene lost 4 bases and the J gene lost 8 bases, with 18 bases spanning the gap. The sequence derives from a woman younger than 30 in good health and CMV-seronegative. The sequencing input was PBMCs. This chain joins TRBV4-1 and TRBJ1-6, with a tentative D call TRBD1 (6 bases). The CDR3: CASSPWRGTMDSPLHF. The CDR3 coding sequence is TGCGCCAGCAGCCCCTGGCGGGGGACAATGGATTCACCCCTCCACTTT.